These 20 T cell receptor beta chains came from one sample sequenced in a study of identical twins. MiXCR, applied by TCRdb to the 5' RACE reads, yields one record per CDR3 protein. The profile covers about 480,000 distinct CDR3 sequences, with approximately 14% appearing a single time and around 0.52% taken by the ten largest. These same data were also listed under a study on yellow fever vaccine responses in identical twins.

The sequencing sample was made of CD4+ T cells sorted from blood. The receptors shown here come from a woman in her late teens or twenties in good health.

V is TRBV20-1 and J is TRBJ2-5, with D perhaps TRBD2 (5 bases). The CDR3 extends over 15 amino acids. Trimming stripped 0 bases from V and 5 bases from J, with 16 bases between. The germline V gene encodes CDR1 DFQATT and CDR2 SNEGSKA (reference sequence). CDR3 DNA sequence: TGCAGTGCTAGAGAGGACGGGAAGGGTGTCGAGACCCAGTACTTC. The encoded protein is CSAREDGKGVETQYF.

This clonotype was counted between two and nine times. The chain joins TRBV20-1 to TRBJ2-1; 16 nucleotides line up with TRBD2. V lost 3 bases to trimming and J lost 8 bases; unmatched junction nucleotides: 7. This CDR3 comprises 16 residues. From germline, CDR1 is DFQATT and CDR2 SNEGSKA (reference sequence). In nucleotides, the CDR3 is TGCAGTGCTAGTGCAGGGACTAGCGGGAGGGCCCATGAGCAGTTCTTC. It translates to CSASAGTSGRAHEQFF.

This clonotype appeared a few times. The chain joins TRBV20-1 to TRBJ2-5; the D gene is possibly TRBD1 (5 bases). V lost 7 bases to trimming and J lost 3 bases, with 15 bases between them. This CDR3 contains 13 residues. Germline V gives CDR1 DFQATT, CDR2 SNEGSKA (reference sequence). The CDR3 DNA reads TGCAGTGGGCGCAGGGAAAGTAAAGAGACCCAGTACTTC. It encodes CSGRRESKETQYF.

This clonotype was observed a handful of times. The CDR3 nucleotides are TGTGCCAGCAGCTTAGGACAGGGGGTTGGAGCCAAAAACATTCAGTACTTC. Translating gives CASSLGQGVGAKNIQYF. The genes are TRBV7-2 and TRBJ2-4; 9 positions agree with TRBD1. J gave up 0 bases and V 1 base, and 4 bases lay outside the gene matches. The CDR3 has 17 amino acids. Germline V CDR1 and CDR2: SGHTA, FQGNSA.

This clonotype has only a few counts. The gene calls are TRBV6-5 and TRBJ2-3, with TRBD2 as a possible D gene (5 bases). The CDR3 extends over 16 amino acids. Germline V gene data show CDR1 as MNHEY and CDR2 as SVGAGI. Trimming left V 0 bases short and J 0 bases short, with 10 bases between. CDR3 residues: CASSYSASLSTDTQYF. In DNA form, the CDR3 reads TGTGCCAGCAGTTACTCTGCTAGCCTAAGCACAGATACGCAGTATTTT.

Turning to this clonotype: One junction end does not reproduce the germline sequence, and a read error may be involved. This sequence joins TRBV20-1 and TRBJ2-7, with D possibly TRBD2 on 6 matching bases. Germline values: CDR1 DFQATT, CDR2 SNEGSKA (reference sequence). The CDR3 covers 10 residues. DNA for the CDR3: TGCAGTGCGGGAGGACTTGAGCGGTACTTC. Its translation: CSAGGLERYF.

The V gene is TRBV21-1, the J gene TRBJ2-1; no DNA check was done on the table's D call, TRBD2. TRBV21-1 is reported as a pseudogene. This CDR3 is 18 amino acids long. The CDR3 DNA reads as TGTGCCAGCAGCAAACTAATGAGCGGGAGGGGGTCCTACAATGAGCAGTTCTTC. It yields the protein CASSKLMSGRGSYNEQFF.

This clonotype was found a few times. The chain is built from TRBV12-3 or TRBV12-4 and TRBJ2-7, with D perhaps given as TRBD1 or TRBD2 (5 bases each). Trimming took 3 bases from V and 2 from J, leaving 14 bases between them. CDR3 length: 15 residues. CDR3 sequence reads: CASSLGPGKTYEQYF. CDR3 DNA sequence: TGTGCCAGCAGTTTGGGGCCCGGGAAAACCTACGAGCAGTACTTC.

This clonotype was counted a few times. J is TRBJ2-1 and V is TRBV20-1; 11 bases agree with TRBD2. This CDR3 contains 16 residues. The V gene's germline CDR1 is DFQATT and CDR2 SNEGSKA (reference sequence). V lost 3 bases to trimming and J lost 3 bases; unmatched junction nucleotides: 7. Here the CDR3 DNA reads TGCAGTGCTAGCCTAGCGGGAGGACAGTACTACAATGAGCAGTTCTTC. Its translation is CSASLAGGQYYNEQFF.

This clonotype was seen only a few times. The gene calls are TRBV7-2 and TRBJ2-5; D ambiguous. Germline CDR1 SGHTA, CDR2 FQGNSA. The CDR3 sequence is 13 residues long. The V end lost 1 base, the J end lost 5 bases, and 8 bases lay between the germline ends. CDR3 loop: CASSLEFRETQYF. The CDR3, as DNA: TGTGCCAGCAGCTTAGAATTCCGGGAGACCCAGTACTTC.

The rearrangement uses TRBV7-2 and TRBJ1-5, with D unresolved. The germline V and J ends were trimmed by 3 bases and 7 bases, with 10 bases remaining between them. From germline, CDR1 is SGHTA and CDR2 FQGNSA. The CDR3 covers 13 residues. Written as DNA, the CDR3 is TGTGCCAGCAGCTTCGGACGGATCCAGCCCCAGCATTTT. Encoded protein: CASSFGRIQPQHF.

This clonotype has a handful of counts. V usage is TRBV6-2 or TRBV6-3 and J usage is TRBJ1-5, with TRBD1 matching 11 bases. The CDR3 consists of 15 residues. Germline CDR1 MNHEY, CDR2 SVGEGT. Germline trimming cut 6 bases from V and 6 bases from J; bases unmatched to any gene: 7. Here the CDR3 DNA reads TGTGCCAGCAGCGATCGGGACAGGGGGGGTCAGCCCCAGCATTTT. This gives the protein CASSDRDRGGQPQHF.

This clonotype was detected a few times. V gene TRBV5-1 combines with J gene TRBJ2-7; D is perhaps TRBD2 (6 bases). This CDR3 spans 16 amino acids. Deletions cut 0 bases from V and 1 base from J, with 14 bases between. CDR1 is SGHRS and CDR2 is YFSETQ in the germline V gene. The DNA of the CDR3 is TGCGCCAGCAGCTTGGTCTTGCGGGGCATTTCCTACGAGCAGTACTTC. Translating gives CASSLVLRGISYEQYF.

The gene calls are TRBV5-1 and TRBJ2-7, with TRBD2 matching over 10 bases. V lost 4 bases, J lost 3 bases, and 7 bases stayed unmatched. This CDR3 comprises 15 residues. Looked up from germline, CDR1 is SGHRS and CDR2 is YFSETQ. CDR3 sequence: CASSRQSGGGYEQYF. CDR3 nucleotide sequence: TGCGCCAGCAGCAGACAAAGCGGGGGGGGCTACGAGCAGTACTTC.

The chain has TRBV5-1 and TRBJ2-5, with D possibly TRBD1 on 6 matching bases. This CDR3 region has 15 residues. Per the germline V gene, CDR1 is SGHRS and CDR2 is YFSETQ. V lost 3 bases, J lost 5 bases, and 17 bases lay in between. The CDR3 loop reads CASSSQGLVWETQYF. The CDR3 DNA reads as TGCGCCAGCAGCTCTCAGGGGCTCGTGTGGGAGACCCAGTACTTC.

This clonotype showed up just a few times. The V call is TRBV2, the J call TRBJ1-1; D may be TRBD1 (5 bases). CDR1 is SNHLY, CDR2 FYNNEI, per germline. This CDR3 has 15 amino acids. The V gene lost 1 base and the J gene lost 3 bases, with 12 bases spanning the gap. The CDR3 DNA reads TGTGCCAGCAGTGAAGTGTCCAGGGAGGACACTGAAGCTTTCTTT. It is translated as CASSEVSREDTEAFF.

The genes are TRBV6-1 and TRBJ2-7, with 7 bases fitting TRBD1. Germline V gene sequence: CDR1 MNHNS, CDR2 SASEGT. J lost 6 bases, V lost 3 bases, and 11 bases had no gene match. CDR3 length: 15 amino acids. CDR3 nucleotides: TGTGCCAGCAGTGACTTGGGGACAGCGATCTCCGAGCAGTACTTC. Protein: CASSDLGTAISEQYF.

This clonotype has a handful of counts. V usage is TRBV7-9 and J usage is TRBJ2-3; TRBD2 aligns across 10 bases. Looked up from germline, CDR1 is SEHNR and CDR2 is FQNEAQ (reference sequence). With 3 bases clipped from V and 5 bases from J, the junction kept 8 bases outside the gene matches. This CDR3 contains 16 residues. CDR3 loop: CASSFLAGAAGDTQYF. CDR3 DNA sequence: TGTGCCAGCAGCTTTCTAGCGGGGGCCGCCGGAGATACGCAGTATTTT.

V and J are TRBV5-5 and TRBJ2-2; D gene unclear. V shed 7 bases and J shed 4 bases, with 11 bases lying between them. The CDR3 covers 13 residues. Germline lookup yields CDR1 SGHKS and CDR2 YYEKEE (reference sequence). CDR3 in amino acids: CASGPELTGELFF. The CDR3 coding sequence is TGTGCCAGCGGCCCAGAGCTCACCGGGGAGCTGTTTTTT.

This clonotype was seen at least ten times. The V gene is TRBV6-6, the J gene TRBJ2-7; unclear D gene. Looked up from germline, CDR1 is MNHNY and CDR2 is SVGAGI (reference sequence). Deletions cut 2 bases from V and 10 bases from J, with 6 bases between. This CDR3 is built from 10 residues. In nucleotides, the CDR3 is TGTGCCAGCAGTTACGAGCCCCAGTACTTC. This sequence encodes CASSYEPQYF.